Below, 18 T cell receptor beta chains from the same sample are listed, as sequenced in a study of cytomegalovirus exposure and HLA in healthy donors. 13 Jbeta primers and 60 Vbeta primers were used for the PCR. Generated by immunoSEQ multiplex PCR, the TCRdb table keeps only in-frame clones and is missing some. The sample consists of around 150,000 clones, around 70% of them appearing once. Sequences were obtained from PBMCs. The receptors here all came from a man between 40 and 49 years old in good health and CMV-seronegative.

V is TRBV6-5 and J is TRBJ2-7; D is undetermined. CDR3 length: 14 residues. Trimming took off 6 bases at V and 0 bases at J, with 12 bases between the two ends. From germline, CDR1 is MNHEY and CDR2 SVGAGI. CDR3: CASSRTRLSYEQYF. CDR3 nucleotide sequence: TGTGCCAGCAGCCGTACCAGGCTCTCCTACGAGCAGTACTTC.

The chain couples TRBV5-4 to TRBJ2-3; TRBD2 might be the D (5 bases). Germline values: CDR1 SGHNT, CDR2 YYREEE (reference sequence). The CDR3 totals 14 residues. With 7 bases removed from V and 0 bases from J, the gap between germline ends came to 12 bases. The DNA of the CDR3 is TGTGCCAGCGCCCCCGACTATAGCACAGATACGCAGTATTTT. Its translation: CASAPDYSTDTQYF.

V and J are TRBV19 and TRBJ1-5, with D hard to call. Trimming stripped 6 bases from V and 6 bases from J, with 12 bases between. This CDR3 is built from 13 residues. Germline CDR1 reads LNHDA; CDR2 reads SQIVND (reference sequence). CDR3 residues: CASSASGGQPQHF. For the CDR3, the DNA is TGTGCCAGTAGCGCATCCGGAGGTCAGCCCCAGCATTTT.

This sequence joins TRBV13 and TRBJ2-7; D possibly corresponds to TRBD2 (7 bases). V was cut by 0 bases and J by 3 bases, with 12 bases left in between. CDR1 and CDR2 (germline): PRHDT, FYEKMQ (reference sequence). This CDR3 contains 15 residues. CDR3 protein: CASSLGLGGRYEQYF. Here the CDR3 DNA reads TGTGCCAGCAGCTTAGGTCTCGGGGGGCGCTACGAGCAGTACTTC.

The DNA for the CDR3 is TGTGCCAGCAGCTCCGGGACAGTATATGGCTACACCTTC. Residues: CASSSGTVYGYTF. The genes are TRBV7-9 and TRBJ1-2; 7 bases fit TRBD1. The CDR3 covers 13 residues. Germline loops: CDR1 SEHNR, CDR2 FQNEAQ (reference sequence). J gave up 5 bases and V 4 bases, and 4 bases lay outside the gene matches.

The chain employs TRBV10-2 and TRBJ2-5; 13 nucleotides agree with TRBD2. CDR1 WSHSY and CDR2 SAAADI come from the germline V gene. V was clipped by 6 bases and J by 2 bases; unmatched bases: 21. This CDR3 is 21 amino acids long. CDR3 DNA sequence: TGCGCCAGCAGCCCGCTCGTCATGACTAGCGGGGGGTCCGGACTACAAGAGACCCAGTACTTC. This translates into CASSPLVMTSGGSGLQETQYF.

A single count supports this clone. The chain uses TRBV5-6 and TRBJ2-2; D not certain. The CDR3 totals 15 residues. Germline V gives CDR1 SGHDT, CDR2 YYEEEE. V was clipped by 0 bases and J by 0 bases, with 6 bases between them. CDR3 nucleotide sequence: TGTGCCAGCAGCTTGGACAGACCGAACACCGGGGAGCTGTTTTTT. Protein: CASSLDRPNTGELFF.

This chain connects TRBV5-1 to TRBJ1-2, with 7 bases fitting TRBD1. The CDR3 consists of 15 residues. The J segment lost 0 bases and the V segment lost 4 bases, leaving 6 bases of the junction unmatched. Looked up from germline, CDR1 is SGHRS and CDR2 is YFSETQ. The DNA of the CDR3 is TGCGCCAGCAGCAGAAACAGGGGCGCTAACTATGGCTACACCTTC. Its protein is CASSRNRGANYGYTF.

This clone showed up just a few times. This rearrangement joins TRBV6-5 to TRBJ2-7; TRBD1 matches 8 bases. The CDR3 is 15 amino acids. Germline-derived CDR1 and CDR2 are MNHEY and SVGAGI. After removal of 0 bases from V and 5 bases from J, the junction contained 6 bases not matched to a gene. In DNA form, the CDR3 reads TGTGCCAGCAGTTACTCTAGGACAGGGTGGGACGAGCAGTACTTC. It yields the protein CASSYSRTGWDEQYF.

This clone was seen once. The chain recombines TRBV18 with TRBJ2-7; D unclear. Germline V gene data show CDR1 as KGHSH and CDR2 as LQKENI. The CDR3 is 14 amino acids. The ends were cut back, 0 bases at V and 3 bases at J, with 9 bases in the middle. The CDR3 spells CASSPPGGDYEQYF. CDR3 coding DNA: TGTGCCAGCTCACCACCAGGCGGCGACTACGAGCAGTACTTC.

The J gene is TRBJ2-1, the V gene TRBV11-2, with 7 bases aligning to TRBD2. V trimming: 5 bases; J trimming: 4 bases; junction bases outside the gene matches: 11. This CDR3 has 16 amino acids. Germline V gene data show CDR1 as SGHAT and CDR2 as FQNNGV. CDR3 nucleotides: TGTGCCAGCAGCGCGGGACGGGCTAGCGGTTACAATGAGCAGTTCTTC. It translates to CASSAGRASGYNEQFF.

V is TRBV6-5 and J is TRBJ2-2, with D perhaps matching TRBD2 (6 bases). The CDR3 is 14 amino acids. Trimming pared 5 bases from V and 3 bases from J, leaving 10 bases between. Per germline, CDR1 MNHEY and CDR2 SVGAGI. The chain's CDR3 is CASSQEGYTGELFF. The DNA of the CDR3 is TGTGCCAGCAGTCAGGAGGGATACACCGGGGAGCTGTTTTTT.

The chain couples TRBV29-1 to TRBJ2-2; D not certain. Per the germline V gene, CDR1 is SQVTM and CDR2 is ANQGSEA. Trimming removed 6 bases at V and 4 bases at J, with 6 bases between. CDR3 length: 11 amino acids. This CDR3 is CSVASTGELFF. Written as DNA, the CDR3 is TGCAGCGTAGCAAGCACCGGGGAGCTGTTTTTT.

V and J are TRBV4-1 and TRBJ2-1, with TRBD2 identical over 11 bases. The CDR3 runs 15 residues. Trimming at V came to 1 base and at J to 7 bases, leaving 3 bases not matched to a gene. Germline assignment: CDR1 MGHRA and CDR2 YSYEKL. The CDR3: CASSQVAGGANEQFF. In DNA, the CDR3 is TGCGCCAGCAGCCAAGTAGCGGGAGGGGCAAATGAGCAGTTCTTC.

This chain's CDR3 is CASSALAGTGGFYEQYF. The CDR3 coding sequence is TGTGCCAGCAGCGCACTGGCCGGGACAGGGGGCTTTTACGAGCAGTACTTC. The chain combines TRBV2 with TRBJ2-7; 12 bases match TRBD1. Germline CDR1 and CDR2: SNHLY and FYNNEI. CDR3 length equals 17 residues. The V gene end was trimmed by 6 bases and the J gene end by 4 bases; junction bases not matched to a gene: 13.

The chain uses TRBV11-3 and TRBJ2-3, with TRBD1 matching over 7 bases. The CDR3 has 15 amino acids. Germline assignment: CDR1 SGHNT and CDR2 YENEEA. Trimming took 6 bases from V and 2 from J; bases not matched to a gene: 8. The DNA of the CDR3 is TGTGCCAGCAGTCAAAGACAGGGCCCCACAGATACGCAGTATTTT. It encodes CASSQRQGPTDTQYF.

This rearrangement joins TRBV4-3 to TRBJ2-2, with 7 bases lining up with TRBD1. The CDR3 runs 16 residues. Germline CDR1 is LGHNA and CDR2 is YSLEER. After removal of 3 bases from V and 2 bases from J, the junction contained 6 bases not matched to a gene. The CDR3 DNA is TGCGCCAGCAGCCACTACAGGGACAGAAACACCGGGGAGCTGTTTTTT. Amino acids: CASSHYRDRNTGELFF.

The chain carries TRBV2 and TRBJ2-3, with 7 bases aligning to TRBD1. Per the germline V gene, CDR1 is SNHLY and CDR2 is FYNNEI. The CDR3 extends over 13 amino acids. V shed 6 bases, J shed 3 bases, and the junction held 3 bases outside the gene matches. The CDR3 is CASRHRGTDTQYF. CDR3 bases: TGTGCCAGCAGGCACAGGGGAACAGATACGCAGTATTTT.